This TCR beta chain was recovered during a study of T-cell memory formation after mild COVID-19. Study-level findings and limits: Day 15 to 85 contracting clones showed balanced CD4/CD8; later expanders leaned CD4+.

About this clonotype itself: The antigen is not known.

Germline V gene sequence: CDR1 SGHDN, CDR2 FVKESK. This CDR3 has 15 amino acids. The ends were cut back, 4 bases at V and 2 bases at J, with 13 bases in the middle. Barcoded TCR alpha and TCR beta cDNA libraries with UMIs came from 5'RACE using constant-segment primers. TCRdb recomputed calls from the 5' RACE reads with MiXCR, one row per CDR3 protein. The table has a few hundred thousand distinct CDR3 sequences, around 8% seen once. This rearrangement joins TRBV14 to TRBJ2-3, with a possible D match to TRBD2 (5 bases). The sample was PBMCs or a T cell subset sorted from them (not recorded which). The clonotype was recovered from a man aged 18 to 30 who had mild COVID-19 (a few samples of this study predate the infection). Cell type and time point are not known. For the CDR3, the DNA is TGTGCCAGCAGCCCCGGGGTCTCGATCACAGATACGCAGTATTTT. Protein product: CASSPGVSITDTQYF.